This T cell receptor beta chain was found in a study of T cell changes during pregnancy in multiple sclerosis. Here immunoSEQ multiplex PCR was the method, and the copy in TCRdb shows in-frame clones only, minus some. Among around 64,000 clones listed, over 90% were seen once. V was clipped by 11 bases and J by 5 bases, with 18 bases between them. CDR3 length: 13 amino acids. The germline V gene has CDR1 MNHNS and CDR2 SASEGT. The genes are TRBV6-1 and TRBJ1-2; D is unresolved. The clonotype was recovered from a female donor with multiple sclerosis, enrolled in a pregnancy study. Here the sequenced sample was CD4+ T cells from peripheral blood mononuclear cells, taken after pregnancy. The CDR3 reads CASSGFSGYGYTF. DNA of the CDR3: TGTGCCTCCTCGGGTTTTTCGGGGTATGGCTACACCTTC.